The clone carrying this T cell receptor (beta chain) was counted a few times. Its antigen is still unknown. Some clones are missing from TCRdb's copy, which holds only in-frame ones; the method was immunoSEQ multiplex PCR. The sample records about 330,000 clones, over 55% being singletons. The CDR3 has 15 residues. Germline lookup yields CDR1 MNHEY and CDR2 SVGAGI. The J segment lost 0 bases and the V segment lost 5 bases, leaving 6 bases of the junction unmatched. These data come from a study of cytotoxic CD8 clonotypes in ibrutinib-treated CLL. General observations from the study: With treatment, public clonotypes, which were uncommon, either contracted or remained stable.

The specimen was PBMCs, collected after 36 months of ibrutinib treatment. This chain links TRBV6-5 with TRBJ1-2; TRBD1 matches 7 bases. The clonotype comes from a human donor with chronic lymphocytic leukemia. The CDR3 DNA reads as TGTGCCAGCAGTCCGACAGGGAGGACTAACTATGGCTACACCTTC. Its protein product is CASSPTGRTNYGYTF.